This T cell receptor beta chain was observed in a study of blood T cell repertoires in COVID-19. Overall study: Sites across the United States, Italy and Spain contributed samples from acute and convalescent COVID-19.

This CDR3 is built from 14 residues. Germline lookup yields CDR1 KGHDR and CDR2 SFDVKD. Losses at the gene ends were 7 bases for V and 5 bases for J; bases not matched to a gene: 4. Participants were aged about 18 to 100 years, lived in 20 to 30 US areas, and enrolled virtually. Original processing methods: Amplified reference gene primers provided the basis for estimating nucleated cell counts. Sequenced by immunoSEQ multiplex PCR; TCRdb stores in-frame clones only, minus some. That table gives V, J and clone size, and the DNA gave D and trimming. The profile shows some 190,000 clones, about 88% of them singletons.

The specimen was PBMCs or T cells enriched from blood (not recorded which). This receptor was identified in a woman aged 40 to 49 in a cohort exposed to, infected with or recovered from COVID-19 (not recorded which). The chain links TRBV24-1 to TRBJ2-2, with TRBD1 matching 9 bases. CDR3 amino acids: CATSRTGETGELFF. DNA for the CDR3: TGTGCCACCAGCCGGACAGGGGAGACCGGGGAGCTGTTTTTT.